This T cell receptor (beta chain) was documented in a study of CD8 T cells in Susac syndrome. Sequencing targeted TCR beta in blood CD8+ and CD4+ T cells. The patients who served as multiple sclerosis controls were treatment-naive and had stable or active relapsing-remitting disease that fulfilled the revised McDonald criteria. CD8+ and CD4+ T cells were negatively isolated; TEMRA cells were FACS-enriched. An amount of RNA that ranged from roughly 0.5 to 1 ug was reverse transcribed with random hexamers. immunoSEQ multiplex PCR amplified TCR beta CDR3 across 54 Vbeta, 13 Jbeta. TCRdb re-derived calls from the immunoSEQ multiplex PCR reads in MiXCR, one entry per CDR3 protein. The sample holds hundreds of thousands of distinct CDR3 sequences, approximately 90% seen once. CDR3 length equals 15 residues. CDR1 and CDR2 (germline): MNHNY, SVGAGI (reference sequence). V was clipped by 0 bases and J by 6 bases, with 13 bases between them.

The source is a human donor with multiple sclerosis. Sequenced sample: CD8+ T cells from PBMCs. The rearrangement joins TRBV6-6 to TRBJ2-3; a possible D gene is TRBD1 (5 bases). The CDR3 nucleotides read TGTGCCAGCAGTTACTCGATAGGGGCCCCGGATACGCAGTATTTT. As protein: CASSYSIGAPDTQYF.